The 24 T cell receptor beta chains in this list originate from one sample, sequenced in a study of blood T cell repertoires in COVID-19. Produced via immunoSEQ multiplex PCR; TCRdb's table is partial and in-frame only. The sample includes about 180,000 clones, 80% to 90% of them seen just once. The sequencing sample was made of peripheral blood. Source of these receptors: a man aged 18 to 35 who had recovered from COVID-19.

CDR3 amino acids: CATSRDKIFALSKETQYF. CDR3 DNA: TGTGCCACCAGCAGAGATAAGATTTTCGCCCTATCCAAAGAGACCCAGTACTTC. V gene TRBV15 combines with J gene TRBJ2-5; no clear D gene. The V and J ends lost 0 bases and 3 bases respectively, with 20 bases between them. The length of the CDR3 is 18 residues. Germline CDR1 and CDR2: LNHNV and YYDKDF (reference sequence).

V is TRBV12-5 and J is TRBJ1-1; unclear D gene. There are 15 residues in the CDR3. The V end lost 4 bases, the J end lost 2 bases, and 14 bases lay between the germline ends. Germline V gene lookup returns CDR1 LGHNT and CDR2 FRNRAP. This CDR3 is CASGSLFSGNTEAFF. The CDR3 DNA is TGTGCTAGTGGTTCGCTCTTCAGCGGAAACACTGAAGCTTTCTTT.

Remarks on this clone: This CDR3 is also generated by other DNA sequences in the sample. This chain links TRBV5-1 with TRBJ2-7; TRBD1 matches at 9 bases. The CDR3 has 14 amino acids. The V gene end was trimmed by 4 bases and the J gene end by 2 bases; junction bases not matched to a gene: 4. Germline CDR1 and CDR2: SGHRS and YFSETQ. The CDR3, as DNA: TGCGCCAGCAGCACGGGACAGGGCACCTACGAGCAGTACTTC. Its translation is CASSTGQGTYEQYF.

Only one count was recorded for this clone. This chain joins TRBV6-5 and TRBJ2-1; 13 nucleotides line up with TRBD2. Germline V gene sequence: CDR1 MNHEY, CDR2 SVGAGI. This CDR3 comprises 14 residues. Trimming removed 6 bases from V and 12 bases from J; junction bases left unmatched: 8. DNA for the CDR3: TGTGCCAGCAGCCCAGGACTAGCGGGAGTAACGCAGTTCTTC. Residues: CASSPGLAGVTQFF.

This clone was recorded only once. V is TRBV18 and J is TRBJ1-1; D uncertain. Germline CDR1 and CDR2: KGHSH and LQKENI. There are 16 residues in the CDR3. With 3 bases removed from V and 0 bases from J, the gap between germline ends came to 14 bases. The CDR3 loop is CASSPNARPMNTEAFF. The CDR3 DNA reads as TGTGCCAGCTCACCTAACGCCCGCCCTATGAACACTGAAGCTTTCTTT.

This chain uses TRBV19 with TRBJ1-2; TRBD1 agrees at 9 bases. Germline CDR1 reads LNHDA; CDR2 reads SQIVND (reference sequence). Unmatched junction bases numbered 6, after V lost 10 bases and J lost 0 bases. This CDR3 region has 14 residues. DNA for the CDR3: TGTGCCACCACGGACAGGGGAGCTAACTATGGCTACACCTTC. It translates to CATTDRGANYGYTF. Supplemented by reference TRBV19 and TRBJ1-2, the full variable domain reads DGGITQSPKYLFRKEGQNVTLSCEQNLNHDAMYWYRQDPGQGLRLIYYSQIVNDFQKGDIAEGYSVSREKKESFPLTVTSAQKNPTAFYLCATTDRGANYGYTFGSGTRLTVV.

The rearrangement uses TRBV4-1 and TRBJ1-2; weak D call: TRBD1 (6 bases). Germline V CDR1 and CDR2: MGHRA, YSYEKL. The CDR3 runs 14 residues. V lost 1 base to trimming and J lost 5 bases, with 11 bases between them. The CDR3 DNA reads as TGCGCCAGCAGCCAAGCTGCAGGGACATATGGCTACACCTTC. This encodes CASSQAAGTYGYTF.

The chain recombines TRBV6-2 or TRBV6-3 with TRBJ1-1; TRBD1 matches 9 bases. The germline gives CDR1 MNHEY, CDR2 SVGEGT. J was trimmed by 4 bases and V by 2 bases; bases with no gene match: 8. This CDR3 comprises 16 residues. The CDR3 DNA is TGTGCCAGCAGTTACCCGACAGGGGGAGGTGGCACTGAAGCTTTCTTT. Translating it yields CASSYPTGGGGTEAFF.

The gene calls are TRBV9 and TRBJ1-3, with D unclear. The CDR3 is 17 amino acids. Trimming pared 0 bases from V and 0 bases from J, leaving 13 bases between. Germline-derived CDR1 and CDR2 are SGDLS and YYNGEE. The CDR3 DNA reads TGTGCCAGCAGCGTAGCGTCCCTCATCGGCTCTGGAAACACCATATATTTT. Amino acids: CASSVASLIGSGNTIYF.

About this clone: The junction differs from germline at one of its ends, possibly a read error. The identical CDR3 is also encoded by other nucleotide sequences in the sample. The chain combines TRBV7-9 with TRBJ1-3; maybe TRBD1 (6 bases). CDR1 is SEHNR, CDR2 FQNEAQ, per germline (reference sequence). The CDR3 has 16 amino acids. CDR3 residues: CASSLGGQLSGNTIYF. In DNA form, the CDR3 reads TGTGCTAGCAGCTTAGGTGGACAGCTCTCTGGAAACACCATATATTTT.

The count of this clone is one. This chain connects TRBV5-1 to TRBJ2-2; 11 nucleotides align to TRBD2. This CDR3 has 17 residues. The germline V gene has CDR1 SGHRS and CDR2 YFSETQ. J gave up 6 bases and V 5 bases, and 12 bases lay outside the gene matches. The CDR3 is CASSIDPLLAGAGELFF. The CDR3 nucleotides read TGCGCCAGCAGTATCGACCCTTTACTAGCGGGAGCCGGGGAGCTGTTTTTT.

The V gene is TRBV30, the J gene TRBJ1-1; weak D call: TRBD1 (5 bases). CDR3 length: 12 residues. V lost 7 bases, J lost 5 bases, and 14 bases lay in between. Germline CDR1 GTSNPN, CDR2 SVGIG (reference sequence). CDR3 in amino acids: CASPLKGTEAFF. DNA for the CDR3: TGTGCCTCTCCCCTCAAGGGGACTGAAGCTTTCTTT. Full variable domain (outside the CDR3, taken from reference TRBV30 and TRBJ1-1): SQTIHQWPATLVQPVGSPLSLECTVEGTSNPNLYWYRQAAGRGLQLLFYSVGIGQISSEVPQNLSASRPQDRQFILSSKKLLLSDSGFYLCASPLKGTEAFFGQGTRLTVV.

The chain combines TRBV7-6 with TRBJ2-5; 10 bases align to TRBD2. This CDR3 is 19 amino acids long. Germline CDR1 SGHVS, CDR2 FNYEAQ. V shed 5 bases, J shed 7 bases, and the junction held 22 bases outside the gene matches. The CDR3 protein is CASSPQQGFLAGVRGTQYF. The CDR3 bases are TGTGCCAGCAGCCCTCAACAGGGATTTCTAGCGGGGGTTCGGGGGACCCAGTACTTC.

The genes are TRBV2 and TRBJ2-6; D is unresolved. The CDR3 is 12 amino acids. Germline V gene sequence: CDR1 SNHLY, CDR2 FYNNEI. V was pared by 3 bases and J by 5 bases, with 2 bases between. The CDR3 DNA is TGTGCCAGCAGTGACAGGGCCAACGTCCTGACTTTC. It codes for CASSDRANVLTF.

This chain connects TRBV6-2 or TRBV6-3 to TRBJ2-7, with D possibly TRBD2 on 6 matching bases. Germline V lookup: CDR1 MNHEY, CDR2 SVGEGT. This CDR3 has 14 amino acids. Trimming left V 2 bases short and J 1 base short, with 9 bases between. The CDR3 protein is CASSYRGESYEQYF. CDR3 nucleotide sequence: TGTGCCAGCAGTTACCGCGGGGAATCCTACGAGCAGTACTTC.

The chain joins TRBV6-2 or TRBV6-3 to TRBJ2-3, with 8 positions matching TRBD2. The CDR3 is 16 residues long. The germline V gene has CDR1 MNHEY and CDR2 SVGEGT. J gave up 3 bases and V 6 bases, and 11 bases lay outside the gene matches. CDR3 in amino acids: CASSQRLARSTDTQYF. The CDR3 DNA follows: TGTGCCAGCAGCCAGAGACTAGCGAGATCAACAGATACGCAGTATTTT.

The chain links TRBV6-5 to TRBJ1-1; D call uncertain. The CDR3 consists of 12 residues. Germline V lookup: CDR1 MNHEY, CDR2 SVGAGI. Trimming shortened V by 6 bases and J by 11 bases, and 16 bases separated the two germline ends. The CDR3, as DNA: TGTGCCAGCAGCCAAACCATCGGGGTCGCTTTCTTT. This codes for CASSQTIGVAFF.

The chain is built from TRBV5-4 and TRBJ1-2; 9 bases align to TRBD1. V shed 4 bases, J shed 0 bases, and the junction held 7 bases outside the gene matches. The length of the CDR3 is 16 residues. CDR1 is SGHNT, CDR2 YYREEE, per germline (reference sequence). CDR3 DNA: TGTGCCAGCAGCCCTGGGGGACAGGGCCCTAACTATGGCTACACCTTC. Its translation: CASSPGGQGPNYGYTF.

The chain employs TRBV5-1 and TRBJ1-4, with 9 nucleotides matching TRBD1. This CDR3 is 15 amino acids long. Germline CDR1 reads SGHRS; CDR2 reads YFSETQ. With V trimmed by 0 bases and J by 8 bases, 5 bases remained unmatched. CDR3 bases: TGCGCCAGCAGCTTGGCAGGGACAGGGTTGGAAAAACTGTTTTTT. As protein: CASSLAGTGLEKLFF. The entire variable domain, with the rest obtained from reference TRBV5-1 and TRBJ1-4, is as follows: KAGVTQTPRYLIKTRGQQVTLSCSPISGHRSVSWYQQTPGQGLQFLFEYFSETQRNKGNFPGRFSGRQFSNSRSEMNVSTLELGDSALYLCASSLAGTGLEKLFFGSGTQLSVL.

The rearrangement joins TRBV5-8 to TRBJ1-5; D not resolved. Deletions cut 0 bases from V and 4 bases from J, with 20 bases between. This CDR3 is built from 18 residues. Per germline, CDR1 SGHTS and CDR2 YDEGEE. The CDR3: CASSLAFGGHDDNQPQHF. The DNA for the CDR3 is TGTGCCAGCAGCTTGGCATTCGGAGGTCACGATGATAATCAGCCCCAGCATTTT.

The rearrangement joins TRBV28 to TRBJ2-7; 8 nucleotides align to TRBD1. There are 15 residues in the CDR3. Trimming removed 4 bases from V and 0 bases from J; junction bases left unmatched: 5. Germline values: CDR1 MDHEN, CDR2 SYDVKM. The CDR3 protein is CASSYQGALSYEQYF. CDR3 nucleotide sequence: TGTGCCAGCAGTTATCAGGGGGCCCTCTCCTACGAGCAGTACTTC.

The rearrangement uses TRBV5-6 and TRBJ2-7, with 9 positions matching TRBD2. Germline CDR1 reads SGHDT; CDR2 reads YYEEEE. V trimming: 0 bases; J trimming: 5 bases; junction bases outside the gene matches: 3. The CDR3 runs 14 residues. CDR3 sequence reads: CASSLGGLANEQYF. CDR3 bases: TGTGCCAGCAGCTTGGGGGGACTAGCCAACGAGCAGTACTTC.

The gene calls are TRBV30 and TRBJ1-1; D is unclear. The CDR3 length is 13 residues. CDR1 is GTSNPN, CDR2 SVGIG, per germline (reference sequence). With 6 bases removed from V and 3 bases from J, the gap between germline ends came to 14 bases. This CDR3 reads CACDPGRDTEAFF. In nucleotides, the CDR3 is TGTGCCTGCGATCCCGGGAGGGACACTGAAGCTTTCTTT.

The chain couples TRBV11-2 to TRBJ2-7, with 13 bases aligning to TRBD2. The CDR3 consists of 17 residues. Trimming took 1 base from V and 5 from J; bases not matched to a gene: 8. Germline V gene data show CDR1 as SGHAT and CDR2 as FQNNGV. DNA for the CDR3: TGTGCCAGCAGCTTAGTAACTAGCGGGAGGGCTTTGGACGAGCAGTACTTC. The encoded protein is CASSLVTSGRALDEQYF.